This is a list of T cell receptor beta chains from one sample in a study of shared clonotypes between healthy human individuals. The repertoire was sequenced with immunoSEQ multiplex PCR; TCRdb's copy has only in-frame clones and lacks some. Of around 83,000 clones detected, under 65% appear once; the ten largest clones hold 51%. The sequencing sample was made of memory CD8+ T cells sorted from blood. Receptors originate from a young man in good health. CDR3s include the opening cysteine and the closing phenylalanine or tryptophan. D genes are given only for firm matches. Size is omitted from some rows. Given values are once, few, many or a class for expanded clones.

j_call | d_call | v_call | cdr3_length | clone_size | cdr3_nt | cdr3_aa
TRBJ1-5 | . | TRBV7-2 | 16 | . | TGTGCCAGCAGCCCTAGGTCAAGGGGGAACAATCAGCCCCAGCATTTT | CASSPRSRGNNQPQHF
TRBJ2-7 | . | TRBV27 | 15 | . | TGTGCCAGCAGTTCCTCAGGGAGGACTCCCTACGAGCAGTACTTC | CASSSSGRTPYEQYF
TRBJ1-2 | TRBD1 | TRBV25-1 | 14 | . | TGTGCCAGCAGGGGCCAGGGGGACAGCTATGGCTACACCTTC | CASRGQGDSYGYTF
TRBJ2-7 | TRBD2 | TRBV29-1 | 13 | . | TGCAGCGTTGAAGGGGGGAGGGAGAACGAGCAGTACTTC | CSVEGGRENEQYF
TRBJ2-7 | . | TRBV10-2 | 13 | many | TGCGCCAGCAGTTCCTCACACCCCTACGAGCAGTACTTC | CASSSSHPYEQYF
TRBJ2-7 | . | TRBV4-2 | 13 | few | TGTGCCAGCAGCCGATCTTGGGGATACGAGCAGTACTTC | CASSRSWGYEQYF
TRBJ2-7 | . | TRBV11-2 | 16 | once | TGTGCCAGCAGCACCCGCCTACAGAGGAGCTCCTACGAGCAGTACTTC | CASSTRLQRSSYEQYF
TRBJ2-3 | . | TRBV11-3 | 13 | . | TGTGCCAGCAGCTCACCGGCCACAGATACGCAGTATTTT | CASSSPATDTQYF
TRBJ2-1 | TRBD2 | TRBV2 | 17 | many | TGTGCCAGCGGGCGATCTAGCGGGAGCATAGGGTACAATGAGCAGTTCTTC | CASGRSSGSIGYNEQFF
TRBJ2-5 | . | TRBV29-1 | 14 | . | TGCAGCGTTGGGCAGGGACGGGCTGAAGAGACCCAGTACTTC | CSVGQGRAEETQYF
TRBJ2-5 | TRBD1 | TRBV2 | 14 | . | TGTGCCAGCAGTGAGGACAGGAGTCAAGAGACCCAGTACTTC | CASSEDRSQETQYF
TRBJ2-3 | TRBD2 | TRBV27 | 16 | . | TGTGCCAGCAGCATTTTCGCGGGAGGGCCGACAGATACGCAGTATTTT | CASSIFAGGPTDTQYF
TRBJ2-1 | TRBD2 | TRBV25-1 | 14 | . | TGTGCCAGCAGTGAGTCCGGGAGGGACAATGAGCAGTTCTTC | CASSESGRDNEQFF